The rows below give T cell receptor beta chains drawn from one sample of a study of blood T cell repertoires in COVID-19. Sequencing was performed with immunoSEQ multiplex PCR; in TCRdb, only in-frame clones are kept and a portion is missing. The table includes hundreds of thousands of clones, 70% to 90% detected once. Sequencing used PBMCs or T cells enriched from blood (not recorded which). The receptors here all came from a woman aged 55-70 years in a cohort exposed to, infected with or recovered from COVID-19 (not recorded which). CDR3s include the opening cysteine and the closing phenylalanine or tryptophan. A D gene is named only where the DNA matches it firmly. Not all rows give a size; the values are once, few, many and, for expanded clones, a class.

DNA	CDR3	size	D	V	J
TGTGCCAGCAGTTTCCCCGGGACAGCTAATGAAAAACTGTTTTTT	CASSFPGTANEKLFF	few	TRBD1	TRBV6-6	TRBJ1-4
TGTGCCAGCAGTCCACAGGGGAACTATGGCTACACCTTC	CASSPQGNYGYTF	.	TRBD1	TRBV7-3	TRBJ1-2
TGTGCCAGCAGCCTAGGACAGGGAAAGACTGGAAACACCATATATTTT	CASSLGQGKTGNTIYF	.	TRBD1	TRBV7-2	TRBJ1-3
TGTGCCAGCAGCAAAACCGGGACAGGGGGCTACAATGAGCAGTTCTTC	CASSKTGTGGYNEQFF	.	TRBD1	TRBV9	TRBJ2-1
TGTGCCAGCAGATACCAAAGCGGGAGCTACACCGGGGAGCTGTTTTTT	CASRYQSGSYTGELFF	.	TRBD2	TRBV7-2	TRBJ2-2
TGTGCCAGCAGTTTATTGACATCTGAGCAGTTCTTC	CASSLLTSEQFF	.	.	TRBV12-3/TRBV12-4	TRBJ2-1
TGTGCCAGCAGCGTGGCACTAGCGGTTGCCTACAATGAGCAGTTCTTC	CASSVALAVAYNEQFF	.	TRBD2	TRBV5-5	TRBJ2-1
TGTGCCAGCAGTTACTCGGCGGGAGAGGTCTACAATGAGCAGTTCTTC	CASSYSAGEVYNEQFF	.	TRBD2	TRBV6-5	TRBJ2-1
TGTGCCAGTAAGGGACAGGGAGATAATTCACCCCTCCACTTT	CASKGQGDNSPLHF	.	TRBD1	TRBV19	TRBJ1-6
TGTGCCAGTAGTATTCACAGCGGGAGCTACAATGAGCAGTTCTTC	CASSIHSGSYNEQFF	once	TRBD2	TRBV19	TRBJ2-1
TGTGCCAGCAGCTCCCCGGGACTTCTTTACGAGCAGTACTTC	CASSSPGLLYEQYF	.	.	TRBV5-5	TRBJ2-7
TGTGCCAGCTCACCGGGGGTTGACAGGGTAGACACTGAAGCTTTCTTT	CASSPGVDRVDTEAFF	.	TRBD1	TRBV18	TRBJ1-1
TGTGCCAGCAGCTCTAACCTCTACGAGCAGTACTTC	CASSSNLYEQYF	.	.	TRBV7-2	TRBJ2-7
TGTGCCAGCAGTCCTAGTCCCGGGACAGGGGCATGGGGTGAAAAACTGTTTTTT	CASSPSPGTGAWGEKLFF	.	TRBD1	TRBV28	TRBJ1-4
TGTGCCAGCAGCTTAGCGGTCAGCTCCTACAATGAGCAGTTCTTC	CASSLAVSSYNEQFF	.	.	TRBV7-2	TRBJ2-1
TGTGCCAGCAGTCCCACGGGACAGGGTAATTCACCCCTCCACTTT	CASSPTGQGNSPLHF	.	TRBD1	TRBV27	TRBJ1-6
TGTGCCACCAGCAGAGGCGGGACTAGCGCTCTCGAGCAGTACTTC	CATSRGGTSALEQYF	.	TRBD2	TRBV15	TRBJ2-7
TGTGCCAGCAGTCCCCCCCGGGATCATCAGCCCCAGCATTTT	CASSPPRDHQPQHF	.	.	TRBV6-2/TRBV6-3	TRBJ1-5
TGCGCCAGCAGTCAACCCCGGACAGGGATCACCGGGGAGCTGTTTTTT	CASSQPRTGITGELFF	.	TRBD1	TRBV23-1	TRBJ2-2
TGTGCCAGCAGATCCGGACTAGCGGGAGGGTCGGTGTTC	CASRSGLAGGSVF	.	TRBD2	TRBV5-4	TRBJ2-7